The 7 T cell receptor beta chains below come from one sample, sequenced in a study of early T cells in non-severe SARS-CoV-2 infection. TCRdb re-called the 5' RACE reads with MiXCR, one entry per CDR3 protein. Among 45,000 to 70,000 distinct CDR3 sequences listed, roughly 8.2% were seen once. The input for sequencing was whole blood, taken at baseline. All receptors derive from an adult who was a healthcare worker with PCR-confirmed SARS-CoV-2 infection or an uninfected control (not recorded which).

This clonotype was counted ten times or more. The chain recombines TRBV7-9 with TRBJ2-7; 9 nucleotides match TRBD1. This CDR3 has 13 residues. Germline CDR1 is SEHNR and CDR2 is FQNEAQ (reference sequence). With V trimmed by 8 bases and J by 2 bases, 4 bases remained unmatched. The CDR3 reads CASRGQGTYEQYF. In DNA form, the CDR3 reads TGTGCCAGCCGGGGACAGGGAACCTACGAGCAGTACTTC.

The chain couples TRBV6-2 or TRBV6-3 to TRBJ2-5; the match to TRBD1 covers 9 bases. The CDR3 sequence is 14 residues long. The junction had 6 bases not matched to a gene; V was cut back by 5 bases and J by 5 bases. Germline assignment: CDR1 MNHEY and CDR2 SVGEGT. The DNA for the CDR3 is TGTGCCAGCAGTCCGATTGGACAGGGGGAGACCCAGTACTTC. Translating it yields CASSPIGQGETQYF.

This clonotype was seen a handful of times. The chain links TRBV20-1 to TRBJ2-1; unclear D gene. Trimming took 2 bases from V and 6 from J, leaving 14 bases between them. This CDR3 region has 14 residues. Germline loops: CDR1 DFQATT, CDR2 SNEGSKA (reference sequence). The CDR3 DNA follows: TGCAGTGCTAGACGTCTCCAGACTCGCAATGAGCAGTTCTTC. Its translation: CSARRLQTRNEQFF.

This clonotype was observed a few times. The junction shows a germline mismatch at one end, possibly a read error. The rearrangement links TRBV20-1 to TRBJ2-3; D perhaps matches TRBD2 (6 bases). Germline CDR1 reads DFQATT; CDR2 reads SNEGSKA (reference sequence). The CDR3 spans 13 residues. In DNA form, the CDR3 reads TGCAGTGCCAGAGTCGAGCGGGCTGATACGCAGTATTTT. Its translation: CSARVERADTQYF.

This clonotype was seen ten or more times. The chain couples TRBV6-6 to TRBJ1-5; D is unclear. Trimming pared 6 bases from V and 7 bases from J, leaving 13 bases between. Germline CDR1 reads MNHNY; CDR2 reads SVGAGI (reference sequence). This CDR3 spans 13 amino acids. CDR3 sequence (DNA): TGTGCCAGCAGCCCGGGGAACGGACAGCCCCAGCATTTT. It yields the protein CASSPGNGQPQHF.

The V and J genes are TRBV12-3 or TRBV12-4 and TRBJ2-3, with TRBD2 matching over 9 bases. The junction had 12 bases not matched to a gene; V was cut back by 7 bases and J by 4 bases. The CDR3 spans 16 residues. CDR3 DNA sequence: TGTGCCAGCAAAACCCGGACTAGCGTAATCGCAGATACGCAGTATTTT. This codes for CASKTRTSVIADTQYF.

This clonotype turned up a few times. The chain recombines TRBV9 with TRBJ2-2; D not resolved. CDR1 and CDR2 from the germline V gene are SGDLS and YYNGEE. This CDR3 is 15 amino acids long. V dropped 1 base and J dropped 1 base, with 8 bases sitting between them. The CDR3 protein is CASSVQSGNTGELFF. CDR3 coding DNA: TGTGCCAGCAGCGTACAGTCCGGGAACACCGGGGAGCTGTTTTTT. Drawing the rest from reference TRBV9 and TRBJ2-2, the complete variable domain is DSGVTQTPKHLITATGQRVTLRCSPRSGDLSVYWYQQSLDQGLQFLIQYYNGEERAKGNILERFSAQQFPDLHSELNLSSLELGDSALYFCASSVQSGNTGELFFGEGSRLTVL.